A selection of T cell receptor beta chains follows, all from one sample in a study of human T cells and chemical hapten exposure. TCRdb independently ran MiXCR on the RACE reads; one entry per CDR3 protein. The table shows around 50,000 distinct CDR3 sequences, with about 10% occurring only once. The sample consisted of whole blood, taken in connection with sensitization to the hapten diphenylcyclopropenone (DPC). These receptors all come from a woman in her fifties or sixties with alopecia areata. Some clones in this sample may be carry-over from other donors' samples. CDR3s include the opening cysteine and the closing phenylalanine or tryptophan. D genes are given only for firm matches. Part of the rows lack a size; the others show once, few, many or a class for expanded clones.

d_call	v_call	j_call	clone_size	cdr3_aa	cdr3_nt
TRBD1	TRBV2	TRBJ2-7	-	CASRVGTDRTYEQYF	TGTGCCAGCAGGGTAGGGACAGACCGTACCTACGAGCAGTACTTC
-	TRBV7-9	TRBJ1-3	many	CASSLLGAQGNTIYF	TGTGCCAGCAGCTTACTGGGGGCGCAGGGAAACACCATATATTTT
TRBD1	TRBV29-1	TRBJ2-2	few	CSVRQGIAVTGELFF	TGCAGCGTCCGACAGGGTATTGCTGTCACCGGGGAGCTGTTTTTT
-	TRBV10-2	TRBJ2-1	few	CASSEQRFSNEQFF	TGCGCCAGCAGTGAACAACGCTTCTCCAATGAGCAGTTCTTC
-	TRBV20-1	TRBJ2-1	many	CSASRSSYNEQFF	TGCAGTGCTAGTAGGAGCTCCTACAATGAGCAGTTCTTC
-	TRBV7-2	TRBJ2-3	-	CASSFLGQGTDTQYF	TGTGCCAGCAGCTTTTTAGGGCAGGGGACAGATACGCAGTATTTT
-	TRBV6-6	TRBJ2-4	-	CASSYSRVEGRSEGYF	TGTGCCAGCAGTTACTCGAGAGTCGAGGGCCGGTCGGAAGGGTACTTC
-	TRBV7-2	TRBJ2-5	-	CASSLVAAQETQYF	TGTGCCAGCAGCTTAGTTGCGGCCCAAGAGACCCAGTACTTC
-	TRBV7-9	TRBJ2-3	-	CASSLGAGASQYF	TGTGCCAGCAGCTTAGGTGCAGGAGCATCGCAGTATTTT
-	TRBV10-2	TRBJ1-2	many	CASGGNYGYTF	TGCGCCAGCGGGGGTAACTATGGCTACACCTTC
-	TRBV6-2/TRBV6-3	TRBJ2-4	many	CASRDTGSPPYF	TGTGCCAGCAGGGACACAGGGTCCCCGCCGTACTTC
-	TRBV20-1	TRBJ2-1	-	CSAYRRDEQFF	TGCAGTGCGTATAGGAGGGATGAGCAGTTCTTC
-	TRBV3-1	TRBJ1-2	many	CASSQDRAHGYTF	TGTGCCAGCAGCCAAGACCGAGCCCATGGCTACACCTTC
-	TRBV18	TRBJ1-6	many	CASSPLGGKNSPLHF	TGTGCCAGCTCACCACTCGGAGGAAAAAATTCACCCCTCCACTTT
-	TRBV11-1	TRBJ1-6	many	CASSSDLNSPLHF	TGTGCCAGCAGCTCGGACCTTAATTCACCCCTCCACTTT